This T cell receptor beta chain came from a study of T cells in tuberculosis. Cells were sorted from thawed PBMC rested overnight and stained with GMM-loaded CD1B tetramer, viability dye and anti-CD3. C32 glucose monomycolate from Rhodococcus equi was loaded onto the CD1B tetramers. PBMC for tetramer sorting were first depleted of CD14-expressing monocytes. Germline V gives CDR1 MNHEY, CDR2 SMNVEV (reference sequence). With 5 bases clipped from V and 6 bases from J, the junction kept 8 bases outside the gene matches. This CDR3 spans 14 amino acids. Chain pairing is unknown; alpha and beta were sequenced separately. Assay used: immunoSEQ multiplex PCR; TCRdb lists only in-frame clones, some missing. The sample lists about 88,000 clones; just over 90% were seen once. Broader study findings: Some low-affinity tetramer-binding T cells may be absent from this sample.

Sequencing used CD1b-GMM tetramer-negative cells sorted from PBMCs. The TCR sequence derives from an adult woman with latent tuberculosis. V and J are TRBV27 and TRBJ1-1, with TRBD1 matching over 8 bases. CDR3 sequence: CASSPGGQGSEAFF. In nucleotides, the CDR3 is TGTGCCAGCAGTCCCGGCGGACAGGGTTCTGAAGCTTTCTTT.